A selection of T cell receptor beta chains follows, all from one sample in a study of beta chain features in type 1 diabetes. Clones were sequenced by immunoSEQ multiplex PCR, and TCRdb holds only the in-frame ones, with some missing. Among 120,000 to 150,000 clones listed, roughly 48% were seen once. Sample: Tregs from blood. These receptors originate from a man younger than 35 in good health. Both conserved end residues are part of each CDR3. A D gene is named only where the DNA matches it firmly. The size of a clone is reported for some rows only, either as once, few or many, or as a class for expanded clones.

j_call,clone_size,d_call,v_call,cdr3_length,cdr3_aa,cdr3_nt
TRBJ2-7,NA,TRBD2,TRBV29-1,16,CSVEDDQSSGHYEQYF,TGCAGCGTTGAAGACGATCAGTCTAGCGGGCACTACGAGCAGTACTTC
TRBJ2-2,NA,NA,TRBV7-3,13,CASSPVAPGELFF,TGTGCCAGCAGCCCCGTAGCTCCCGGGGAGCTGTTTTTT
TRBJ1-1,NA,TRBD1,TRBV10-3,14,CAMRHGTGVPEAFF,TGTGCCATGCGACACGGGACAGGGGTACCTGAAGCTTTCTTT
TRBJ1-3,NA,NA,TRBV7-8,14,CASSFQGSGNTIYF,TGTGCCAGCAGCTTTCAGGGGTCTGGAAACACCATATATTTT
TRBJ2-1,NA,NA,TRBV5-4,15,CASSLDGLTYNEQFF,TGTGCCAGCAGCTTGGACGGACTCACCTACAATGAGCAGTTCTTC
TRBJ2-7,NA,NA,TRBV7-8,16,CASIPQGLASSYEQYF,TGTGCCAGCATCCCTCAGGGTCTCGCGAGCTCCTACGAGCAGTACTTC
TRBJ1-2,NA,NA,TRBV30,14,CAWSRQRRGYGYTF,TGTGCCTGGAGTCGACAGCGGCGGGGGTATGGCTACACCTTC
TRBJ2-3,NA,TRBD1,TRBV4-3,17,CASSRMTPGTATDTQYF,TGCGCCAGCAGCCGCATGACTCCGGGGACAGCCACAGATACGCAGTATTTT
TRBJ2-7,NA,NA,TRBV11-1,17,CASSLTPGGPGSYEQYF,TGTGCCAGCAGCTTAACCCCCGGAGGTCCGGGGTCCTACGAGCAGTACTTC
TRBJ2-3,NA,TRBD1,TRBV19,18,CASKRTGVILAITDTQYF,TGTGCCAGTAAGAGGACAGGGGTAATTCTAGCGATCACAGATACGCAGTATTTT
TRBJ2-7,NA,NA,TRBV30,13,CAWRKLTGSEQYF,TGTGCCTGGAGGAAACTAACAGGGTCCGAGCAGTACTTC
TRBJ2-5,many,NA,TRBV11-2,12,CASSLLLRTQYF,TGTGCCAGCAGCCTACTCCTGAGGACCCAGTACTTC
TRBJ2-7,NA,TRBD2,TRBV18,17,CASSPFPSGAFSDEQYF,TGTGCCAGCTCACCATTCCCTAGCGGGGCCTTTTCCGACGAGCAGTACTTC
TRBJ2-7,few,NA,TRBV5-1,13,CASSLAAEYEQYF,TGCGCCAGCAGCTTGGCTGCGGAATACGAGCAGTACTTC
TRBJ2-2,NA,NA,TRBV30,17,CAWSVRFGTLNTGELFF,TGTGCCTGGAGTGTACGGTTTGGGACACTGAACACCGGGGAGCTGTTTTTT
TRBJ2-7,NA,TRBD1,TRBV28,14,CASSSPQGAYEQYF,TGTGCCAGCAGTTCCCCGCAGGGGGCCTACGAGCAGTACTTC
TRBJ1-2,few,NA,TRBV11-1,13,CASSLARGHGYTF,TGTGCCAGCAGCTTAGCGCGGGGCCATGGCTACACCTTC
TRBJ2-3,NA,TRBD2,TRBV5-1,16,CASSILSGGASDTQYF,TGCGCCAGCAGCATACTTAGCGGGGGGGCATCCGATACGCAGTATTTT
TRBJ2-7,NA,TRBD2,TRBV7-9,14,CASSLSGSSYEQYF,TGTGCCAGCAGCTTAAGCGGGAGCTCCTACGAGCAGTACTTC
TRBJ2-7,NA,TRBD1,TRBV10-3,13,CAISVVQGVEQYF,TGTGCCATCAGTGTGGTGCAGGGGGTCGAGCAGTACTTC
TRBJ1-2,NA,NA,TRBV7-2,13,CASSLQGRWGYTF,TGTGCCAGCAGCTTACAGGGGCGTTGGGGCTACACCTTC
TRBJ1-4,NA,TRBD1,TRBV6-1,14,CASRIGQVNEKLFF,TGTGCCAGCAGGATCGGACAGGTTAATGAAAAACTGTTTTTT
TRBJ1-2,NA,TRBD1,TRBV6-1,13,CASSERTGYGYTF,TGTGCCAGCAGTGAGCGGACAGGGTATGGCTACACCTTC
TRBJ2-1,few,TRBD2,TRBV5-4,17,CASSLGLAGRAYNEQFF,TGTGCCAGCAGCTTGGGGCTAGCGGGACGAGCCTACAATGAGCAGTTCTTC
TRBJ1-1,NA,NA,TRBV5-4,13,CASSRPLNTEAFF,TGTGCCAGCAGCCGTCCTTTGAACACTGAAGCTTTCTTT
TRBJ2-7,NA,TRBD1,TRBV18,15,CASSDRTGGPYEQYF,TGTGCCAGCTCGGATCGGACAGGGGGCCCCTACGAGCAGTACTTC
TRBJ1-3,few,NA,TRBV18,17,CASSPHVGAVSGNTIYF,TGTGCCAGCTCACCACATGTTGGCGCGGTCTCTGGAAACACCATATATTTT
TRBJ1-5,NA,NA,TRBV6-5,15,CASSRGQGNNQPQHF,TGTGCCAGCAGCCGTGGCCAGGGCAACAATCAGCCCCAGCATTTT
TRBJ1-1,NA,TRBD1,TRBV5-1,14,CASSVGGQGAEAFF,TGCGCCAGCAGCGTAGGAGGACAGGGCGCTGAAGCTTTCTTT
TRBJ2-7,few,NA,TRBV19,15,CASSIGAGSFHEQYF,TGTGCCAGTAGTATAGGGGCAGGGTCTTTCCACGAGCAGTACTTC
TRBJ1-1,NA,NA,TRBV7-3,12,CASSQGFTEAFF,TGTGCCAGCAGTCAGGGTTTTACTGAAGCTTTCTTT
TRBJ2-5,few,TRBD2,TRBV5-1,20,CASSGLGLQLAGGPQETQYF,TGCGCCAGCAGCGGCCTTGGGCTGCAACTAGCGGGAGGGCCCCAAGAGACCCAGTACTTC
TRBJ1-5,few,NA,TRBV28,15,CASGSGSHFRQPQHF,TGTGCCAGCGGGTCTGGGTCGCACTTCAGGCAGCCCCAGCATTTT
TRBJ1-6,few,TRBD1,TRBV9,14,CASTPQGVDSPLHF,TGTGCCAGCACTCCACAGGGGGTGGATTCACCCCTCCACTTT
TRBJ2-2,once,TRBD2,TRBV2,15,CASSVDGGRVGELFF,TGTGCCAGCAGCGTCGATGGCGGGAGGGTCGGGGAGCTGTTTTTT
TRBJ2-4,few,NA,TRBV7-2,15,CASSLVRGEGNIQYF,TGTGCCAGCAGCTTAGTTCGGGGTGAAGGGAACATTCAGTACTTC
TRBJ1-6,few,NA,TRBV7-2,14,CASSGSSYNSPLHF,TGTGCCAGCAGCGGGAGCTCCTATAATTCACCCCTCCACTTT
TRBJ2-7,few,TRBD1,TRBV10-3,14,CAIRTGTGDYEQYF,TGTGCCATCAGGACCGGGACAGGGGATTACGAGCAGTACTTC
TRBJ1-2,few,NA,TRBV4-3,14,CASSQDTDPYGYTF,TGCGCCAGCAGCCAAGATACAGATCCCTATGGCTACACCTTC
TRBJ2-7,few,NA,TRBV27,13,CASRWTNSYEQYF,TGTGCCAGCAGGTGGACTAACTCCTACGAGCAGTACTTC
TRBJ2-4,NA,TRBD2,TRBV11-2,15,CASSHIVREGNIQYF,TGTGCCAGCAGCCATATCGTGAGGGAGGGAAACATTCAGTACTTC
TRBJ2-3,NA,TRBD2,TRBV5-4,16,CASSLTSGGGGDTQYF,TGTGCCAGCAGCCTGACTAGCGGGGGCGGTGGGGATACGCAGTATTTT
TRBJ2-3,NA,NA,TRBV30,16,CAWSAQGWPVDVTQYF,TGTGCCTGGAGTGCCCAGGGTTGGCCGGTGGATGTCACGCAGTATTTT
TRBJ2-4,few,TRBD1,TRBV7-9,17,CASSYPRGRAAKNIQYF,TGTGCCAGCAGCTACCCCAGGGGGCGCGCAGCCAAAAACATTCAGTACTTC
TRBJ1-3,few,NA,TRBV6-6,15,CASSKSRVAGNTIYF,TGTGCCAGCAGTAAATCACGGGTGGCCGGAAACACCATATATTTT
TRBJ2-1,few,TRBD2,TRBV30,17,CAWSIYRTSGRAREQFF,TGTGCCTGGAGTATCTACCGGACTAGCGGTAGAGCACGGGAGCAGTTCTTC
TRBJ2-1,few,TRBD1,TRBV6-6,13,CATRDSDYNEQFF,TGTGCCACAAGGGACAGCGACTACAATGAGCAGTTCTTC